The source of this T cell receptor (beta chain) is a study of cytomegalovirus exposure and HLA in healthy donors. Notes on the study in general: CMV serostatus was the only immune exposure information that was available. Trimming of TCR beta V- and J-genes showed a link, identified in a later analysis, to a missense DCLRE1C variant. Association with HLA alleles at 0.05 false discovery rate was found for approximately 18,000 TCR beta sequences in a later analysis. Per a prior analysis, the majority of TCR beta V segments were productive roughly 87% or roughly 30% of the time.

Amplification used 60 Vbeta primers and 13 Jbeta primers. The assay was immunoSEQ multiplex PCR, and TCRdb's table has in-frame clones only and misses some. The profile shows 150,000 to 200,000 clones, around 62% of them singletons. The CDR3 has 15 amino acids. Per germline, CDR1 MNHEY and CDR2 SVGAGI. With 6 bases clipped from V and 2 bases from J, the junction kept 6 bases outside the gene matches. This clone was recorded once. Its antigen is unknown. Sample: PBMCs. This rearrangement joins TRBV6-5 to TRBJ1-2, with TRBD1 identical over 10 bases. The receptor's source is a man between 40 and 49 years old in good health and CMV-seronegative. The DNA for the CDR3 is TGTGCCAGCAGCGCCCAGGGACAGGGGAACTATGGCTACACCTTC. Protein product: CASSAQGQGNYGYTF.